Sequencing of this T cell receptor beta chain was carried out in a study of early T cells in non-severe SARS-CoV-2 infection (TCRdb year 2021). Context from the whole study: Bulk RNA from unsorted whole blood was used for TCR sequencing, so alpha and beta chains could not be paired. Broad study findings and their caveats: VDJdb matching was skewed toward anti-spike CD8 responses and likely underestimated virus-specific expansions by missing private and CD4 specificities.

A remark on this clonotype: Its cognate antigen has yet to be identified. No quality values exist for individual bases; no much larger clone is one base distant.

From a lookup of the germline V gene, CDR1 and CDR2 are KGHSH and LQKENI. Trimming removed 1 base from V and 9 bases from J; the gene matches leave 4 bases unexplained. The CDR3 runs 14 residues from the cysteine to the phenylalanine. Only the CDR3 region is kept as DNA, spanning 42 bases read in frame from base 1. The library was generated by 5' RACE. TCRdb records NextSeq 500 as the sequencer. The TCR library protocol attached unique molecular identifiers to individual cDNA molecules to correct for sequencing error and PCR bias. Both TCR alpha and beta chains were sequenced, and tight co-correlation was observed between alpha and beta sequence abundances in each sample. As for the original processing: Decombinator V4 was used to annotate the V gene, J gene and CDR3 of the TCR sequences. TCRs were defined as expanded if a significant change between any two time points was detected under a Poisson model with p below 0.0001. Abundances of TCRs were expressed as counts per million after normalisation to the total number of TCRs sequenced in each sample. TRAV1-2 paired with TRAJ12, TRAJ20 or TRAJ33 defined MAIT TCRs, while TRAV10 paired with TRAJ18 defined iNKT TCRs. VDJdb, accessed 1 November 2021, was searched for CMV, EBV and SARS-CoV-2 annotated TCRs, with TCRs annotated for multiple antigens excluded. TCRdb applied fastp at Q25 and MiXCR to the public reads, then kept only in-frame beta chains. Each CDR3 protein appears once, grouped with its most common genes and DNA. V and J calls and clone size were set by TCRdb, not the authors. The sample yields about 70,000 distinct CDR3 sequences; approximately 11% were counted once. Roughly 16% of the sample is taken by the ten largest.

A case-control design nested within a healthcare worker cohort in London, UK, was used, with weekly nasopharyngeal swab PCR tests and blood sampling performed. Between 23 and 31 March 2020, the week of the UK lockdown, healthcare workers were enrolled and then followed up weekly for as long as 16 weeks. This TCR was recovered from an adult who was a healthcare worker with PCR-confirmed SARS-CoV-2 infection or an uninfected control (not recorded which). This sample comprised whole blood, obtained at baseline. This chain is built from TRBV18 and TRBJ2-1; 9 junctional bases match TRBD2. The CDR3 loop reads CASSPRTSEGEQFF. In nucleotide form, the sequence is TGTGCCAGCTCACCACGGACTAGCGAGGGTGAGCAGTTCTTC.